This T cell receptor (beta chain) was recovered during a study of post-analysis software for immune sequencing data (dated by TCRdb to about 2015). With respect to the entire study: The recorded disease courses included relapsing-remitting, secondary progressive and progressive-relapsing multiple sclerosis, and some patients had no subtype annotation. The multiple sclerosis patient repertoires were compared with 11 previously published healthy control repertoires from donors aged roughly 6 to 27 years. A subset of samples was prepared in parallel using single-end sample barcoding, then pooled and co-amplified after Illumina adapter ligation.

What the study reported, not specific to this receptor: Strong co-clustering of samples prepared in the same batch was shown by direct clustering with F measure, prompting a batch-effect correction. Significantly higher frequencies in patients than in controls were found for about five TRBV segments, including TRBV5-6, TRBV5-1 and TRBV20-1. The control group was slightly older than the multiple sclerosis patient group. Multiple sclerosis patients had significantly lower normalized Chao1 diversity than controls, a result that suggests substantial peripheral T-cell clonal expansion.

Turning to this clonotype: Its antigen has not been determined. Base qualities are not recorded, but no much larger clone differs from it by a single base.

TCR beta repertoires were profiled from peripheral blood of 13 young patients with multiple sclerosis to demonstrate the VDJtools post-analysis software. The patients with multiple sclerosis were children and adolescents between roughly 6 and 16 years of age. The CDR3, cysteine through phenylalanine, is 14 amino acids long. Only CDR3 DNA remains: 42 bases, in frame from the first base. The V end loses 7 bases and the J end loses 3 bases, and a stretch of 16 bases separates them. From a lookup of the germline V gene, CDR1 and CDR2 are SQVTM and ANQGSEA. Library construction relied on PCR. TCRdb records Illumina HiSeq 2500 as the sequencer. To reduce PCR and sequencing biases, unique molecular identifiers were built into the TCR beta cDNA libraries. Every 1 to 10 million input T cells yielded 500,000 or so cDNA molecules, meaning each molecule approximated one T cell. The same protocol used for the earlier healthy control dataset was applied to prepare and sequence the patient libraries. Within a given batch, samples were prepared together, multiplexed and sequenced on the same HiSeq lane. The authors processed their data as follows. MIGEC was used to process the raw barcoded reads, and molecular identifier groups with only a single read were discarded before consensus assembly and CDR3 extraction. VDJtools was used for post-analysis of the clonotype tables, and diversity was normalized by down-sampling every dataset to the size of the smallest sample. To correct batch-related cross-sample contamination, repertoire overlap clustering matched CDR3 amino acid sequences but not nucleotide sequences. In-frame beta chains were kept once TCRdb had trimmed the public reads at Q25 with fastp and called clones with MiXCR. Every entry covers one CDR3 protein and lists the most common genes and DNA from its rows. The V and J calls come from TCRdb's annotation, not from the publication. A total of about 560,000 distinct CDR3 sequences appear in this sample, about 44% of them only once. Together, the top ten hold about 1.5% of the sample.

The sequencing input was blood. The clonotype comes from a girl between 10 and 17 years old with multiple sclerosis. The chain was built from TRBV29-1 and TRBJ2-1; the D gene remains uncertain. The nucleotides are TGCAGCGCCCCTCACGTTGGGCACTACAATGAGCAGTTCTTC. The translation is CSAPHVGHYNEQFF.